The rows below give T cell receptor beta chains drawn from one sample of a study of blood T cell repertoires in COVID-19. TCRdb keeps only in-frame clones here, not all; method: immunoSEQ multiplex PCR. The repertoire consists of under 250,000 clones, with about 86% occurring once and the leading ten covering around 8.9%. The specimen was peripheral blood. All receptors derive from a man in his forties with active or convalescent COVID-19. Each CDR3 is given with its conserved first and last residue. Each record gives: J gene, D gene, clone size, V gene, CDR3 protein, CDR3 DNA. A D gene is named only where the DNA matches it firmly. Only some rows state a clone size, as once, few, many or a class for expanded clones.

J: TRBJ2-1; D: TRBD2; size: NA; V: TRBV19; CDR3: CASSLAGDNEQFF; DNA: TGTGCCAGTAGTCTCGCGGGAGATAATGAGCAGTTCTTC
J: TRBJ2-5; D: TRBD2; size: NA; V: TRBV3-1/TRBV3-2; CDR3: CASSEGLAGGPETQYF; DNA: TGTGCCAGCAGCGAGGGGCTAGCGGGGGGGCCAGAGACCCAGTACTTC
J: TRBJ2-1; D: NA; size: NA; V: TRBV5-1; CDR3: CASSPPVLSYNEQFF; DNA: TGCGCCAGCAGCCCCCCCGTCTTATCCTACAATGAGCAGTTCTTC
J: TRBJ1-5; D: NA; size: NA; V: TRBV29-1; CDR3: CSVRLPGADNQPQHF; DNA: TGCAGCGTTAGGTTGCCAGGGGCGGATAATCAGCCCCAGCATTTT
J: TRBJ2-1; D: TRBD2; size: NA; V: TRBV28; CDR3: CASSVAGYEQFF; DNA: TGTGCCAGCAGTGTAGCGGGGTATGAGCAGTTCTTC
J: TRBJ1-3; D: NA; size: NA; V: TRBV30; CDR3: CAWSVARLYRVTGNTIYF; DNA: TGTGCCTGGAGTGTAGCCCGACTTTACAGGGTAACTGGAAACACCATATATTTT
J: TRBJ1-5; D: NA; size: NA; V: TRBV2; CDR3: CASRNGGPQHF; DNA: TGTGCCAGCAGGAATGGAGGGCCCCAGCATTTT
J: TRBJ1-6; D: NA; size: NA; V: TRBV6-2/TRBV6-3; CDR3: CASSETGDRSLHF; DNA: TGTGCCAGCAGTGAGACAGGAGATAGGTCCCTCCACTTT
J: TRBJ1-3; D: NA; size: NA; V: TRBV3-1/TRBV3-2; CDR3: CASSQEQYSGNTIYF; DNA: TGTGCCAGCAGCCAAGAACAATACTCTGGAAACACCATATATTTT
J: TRBJ2-5; D: NA; size: NA; V: TRBV29-1; CDR3: CSVEDGSQETQYF; DNA: TGCAGCGTTGAAGATGGCAGCCAAGAGACCCAGTACTTC
J: TRBJ2-2; D: TRBD2; size: NA; V: TRBV7-9; CDR3: CASSKREATNTGELFF; DNA: TGTGCCAGCAGCAAGCGGGAGGCAACGAACACCGGGGAGCTGTTTTTT
J: TRBJ2-7; D: TRBD2; size: NA; V: TRBV6-5; CDR3: CASSRLAGKYEQYF; DNA: TGTGCCAGCAGTAGGCTAGCGGGGAAGTACGAGCAGTACTTC
J: TRBJ2-7; D: TRBD2; size: NA; V: TRBV6-1; CDR3: CASSEARKGGSYF; DNA: TGTGCCAGCAGTGAAGCCCGGAAGGGAGGGTCGTACTTC
J: TRBJ1-3; D: TRBD1; size: NA; V: TRBV19; CDR3: CASKDRGRDLGNTIYF; DNA: TGTGCCAGTAAGGACAGGGGGCGCGATCTAGGAAACACCATATATTTT
J: TRBJ1-1; D: NA; size: NA; V: TRBV3-1/TRBV3-2; CDR3: CASSPTGRYGAFF; DNA: TGTGCCAGCAGCCCTACCGGTCGCTACGGAGCTTTCTTT
J: TRBJ2-7; D: NA; size: few; V: TRBV4-2; CDR3: CASSQDLGVYEQYF; DNA: TGTGCCAGCAGCCAAGATCTCGGGGTCTACGAGCAGTACTTC
J: TRBJ2-2; D: NA; size: NA; V: TRBV18; CDR3: CASSPYRISTGELFF; DNA: TGTGCCAGCTCACCATATAGAATCTCAACCGGGGAGCTGTTTTTT
J: TRBJ1-1; D: NA; size: few; V: TRBV7-2; CDR3: CASSSRHNSEAFF; DNA: TGTGCCAGCAGCTCCAGACACAACTCTGAAGCTTTCTTT
J: TRBJ1-6; D: TRBD1; size: NA; V: TRBV5-1; CDR3: CASSLGTGGDSPLHF; DNA: TGCGCCAGCAGCTTGGGGACAGGGGGAGATTCACCCCTCCACTTT
J: TRBJ1-1; D: NA; size: NA; V: TRBV6-5; CDR3: CASSPGIWSEAFF; DNA: TGTGCCAGCAGTCCAGGGATTTGGTCTGAAGCTTTCTTT
J: TRBJ2-3; D: NA; size: NA; V: TRBV5-6; CDR3: CASSLQGGADTQYF; DNA: TGTGCCAGCAGCTTGCAAGGAGGCGCAGATACGCAGTATTTT
J: TRBJ2-2; D: NA; size: NA; V: TRBV19; CDR3: CASSINRNTGELFF; DNA: TGTGCCAGTAGTATAAACAGGAACACCGGGGAGCTGTTTTTT
J: TRBJ2-7; D: NA; size: NA; V: TRBV2; CDR3: CASSDFSAYEQYF; DNA: TGTGCCAGCAGTGACTTCTCAGCCTACGAGCAGTACTTC
J: TRBJ2-7; D: NA; size: NA; V: TRBV7-9; CDR3: CASSQTTGRPYEQYF; DNA: TGTGCCAGCAGCCAAACGACAGGGAGGCCCTACGAGCAGTACTTC
J: TRBJ2-5; D: TRBD2; size: NA; V: TRBV18; CDR3: CASSPGGAQETQYF; DNA: TGTGCCAGCTCACCCGGGGGGGCCCAAGAGACCCAGTACTTC
J: TRBJ2-1; D: TRBD2; size: NA; V: TRBV5-6; CDR3: CASSLQREGRRGEQFF; DNA: TGTGCCAGCAGCTTGCAGCGGGAGGGCAGGAGGGGGGAGCAGTTCTTC
J: TRBJ2-1; D: NA; size: NA; V: TRBV24-1; CDR3: CATSDSPWAGKNEQFF; DNA: TGTGCCACCAGTGATTCCCCGTGGGCAGGGAAGAATGAGCAGTTCTTC
J: TRBJ1-1; D: NA; size: NA; V: TRBV6-5; CDR3: CATRTREDTEAFF; DNA: TGTGCCACTCGAACACGGGAAGACACTGAAGCTTTCTTT
J: TRBJ1-1; D: NA; size: NA; V: TRBV7-9; CDR3: CASSLAQVNTEAFF; DNA: TGTGCCAGCAGCTTAGCACAAGTGAACACTGAAGCTTTCTTT
J: TRBJ1-5; D: TRBD1; size: once; V: TRBV4-2; CDR3: CASSADRGGNQPQHF; DNA: TGTGCCAGCAGCGCGGACAGGGGCGGCAATCAGCCCCAGCATTTT
J: TRBJ1-1; D: NA; size: NA; V: TRBV11-3; CDR3: CASSFELNTEAFF; DNA: TGTGCCAGCAGCTTTGAACTTAACACTGAAGCTTTCTTT
J: TRBJ1-2; D: NA; size: few; V: TRBV20-1; CDR3: CSARTDYGYTF; DNA: TGCAGTGCTAGGACAGATTATGGCTACACCTTC
J: TRBJ1-1; D: NA; size: NA; V: TRBV5-1; CDR3: CASSGGDANTEAFF; DNA: TGCGCCAGCAGCGGGGGGGACGCGAACACTGAAGCTTTCTTT
J: TRBJ2-7; D: NA; size: NA; V: TRBV5-1; CDR3: CASTGGRTKLADEQYF; DNA: TGCGCCAGCACCGGCGGCCGGACAAAACTCGCGGACGAGCAGTACTTC
J: TRBJ1-4; D: TRBD1; size: NA; V: TRBV11-3; CDR3: CAVGGQGNEKLFF; DNA: TGTGCTGTTGGGGGACAGGGAAATGAAAAACTGTTTTTT
J: TRBJ2-7; D: TRBD2; size: NA; V: TRBV7-2; CDR3: CASSSSGGFYEQYF; DNA: TGTGCCAGCAGCTCTAGCGGGGGTTTCTACGAGCAGTACTTC
J: TRBJ2-3; D: NA; size: NA; V: TRBV27; CDR3: CASSLLAGNPDTQYF; DNA: TGTGCCAGCAGTTTACTGGCGGGGAATCCAGATACGCAGTATTTT
J: TRBJ2-2; D: TRBD1; size: NA; V: TRBV24-1; CDR3: CATSDRGEVAGELFF; DNA: TGTGCCACTTCGGACAGGGGGGAGGTAGCCGGGGAGCTGTTTTTT
J: TRBJ2-2; D: TRBD2; size: NA; V: TRBV18; CDR3: CASSPGIAGNTGELFF; DNA: TGTGCCAGCTCACCTGGAATAGCGGGAAACACCGGGGAGCTGTTTTTT
J: TRBJ2-7; D: TRBD2; size: once; V: TRBV4-3; CDR3: CASSPQGAGEREQYF; DNA: TGCGCCAGCAGCCCCCAGGGCGCGGGGGAAAGAGAGCAGTACTTC
J: TRBJ1-2; D: TRBD1; size: NA; V: TRBV4-3; CDR3: CASSARDRGGDGYTF; DNA: TGCGCCAGCAGCGCGCGGGACAGGGGAGGGGATGGCTACACCTTC
J: TRBJ1-1; D: NA; size: once; V: TRBV7-2; CDR3: CASSLYRWTEAFF; DNA: TGTGCCAGCAGCTTATATCGGTGGACTGAAGCTTTCTTT
J: TRBJ1-5; D: TRBD1; size: once; V: TRBV10-2; CDR3: CASSESGQDNQPQHF; DNA: TGCGCCAGCAGTGAGTCGGGACAGGATAATCAGCCCCAGCATTTT
J: TRBJ1-2; D: TRBD1; size: few; V: TRBV28; CDR3: CASSFAPGGRYGYTF; DNA: TGTGCCAGCAGTTTTGCCCCAGGGGGCCGGTATGGCTACACCTTC
J: TRBJ2-5; D: TRBD1; size: NA; V: TRBV30; CDR3: CAWSLTRDSVTQYF; DNA: TGTGCCTGGAGTTTAACACGGGACAGTGTCACCCAGTACTTC
J: TRBJ1-2; D: NA; size: few; V: TRBV6-5; CDR3: CASSYEGENYGYTF; DNA: TGTGCCAGCAGTTACGAGGGGGAGAACTATGGCTACACCTTC
J: TRBJ1-1; D: NA; size: NA; V: TRBV5-6; CDR3: CASSLAGREAEAFF; DNA: TGTGCCAGCAGCTTGGCGGGGAGGGAGGCTGAAGCTTTCTTT
J: TRBJ1-1; D: NA; size: NA; V: TRBV30; CDR3: CAWSVFGGAGVNTEAFF; DNA: TGTGCCTGGAGTGTATTTGGGGGCGCGGGGGTGAACACTGAAGCTTTCTTT
J: TRBJ1-2; D: TRBD1; size: NA; V: TRBV5-1; CDR3: CASSPDRPSTYGYTF; DNA: TGCGCCAGCAGCCCGGACAGGCCGTCGACTTATGGCTACACCTTC
J: TRBJ1-1; D: NA; size: NA; V: TRBV7-9; CDR3: CASSLPGATEAFF; DNA: TGTGCCAGCAGCCTGCCCGGAGCCACTGAAGCTTTCTTT
J: TRBJ1-1; D: NA; size: NA; V: TRBV29-1; CDR3: CSVVGQMNTEAFF; DNA: TGCAGCGTCGTGGGACAAATGAACACTGAAGCTTTCTTT
J: TRBJ2-5; D: TRBD1; size: NA; V: TRBV11-3; CDR3: CASSPGQGSETQYF; DNA: TGTGCCAGCAGCCCAGGACAGGGTTCCGAGACCCAGTACTTC
J: TRBJ1-2; D: NA; size: NA; V: TRBV10-3; CDR3: CAISAGSEYGYTF; DNA: TGTGCCATCAGTGCAGGGTCAGAGTATGGCTACACCTTC
J: TRBJ1-6; D: NA; size: once; V: TRBV6-5; CDR3: CAGGLTNSPLHF; DNA: TGTGCCGGGGGCCTAACTAATTCACCCCTCCACTTT
J: TRBJ2-4; D: NA; size: NA; V: TRBV6-5; CDR3: CASRKAAAKNIQYF; DNA: TGTGCCAGCAGGAAAGCTGCAGCCAAAAACATTCAGTACTTC
J: TRBJ2-7; D: NA; size: NA; V: TRBV15; CDR3: CATSRGTSGSYEQYF; DNA: TGTGCCACCAGCAGAGGTACGAGCGGCTCCTACGAGCAGTACTTC
J: TRBJ1-2; D: NA; size: NA; V: TRBV6-5; CDR3: CASSYRGAAYGYTF; DNA: TGTGCCAGCAGTTATCGGGGGGCGGCCTATGGCTACACCTTC
J: TRBJ1-2; D: TRBD1; size: NA; V: TRBV18; CDR3: CASSPPTGLYGYTF; DNA: TGTGCCAGCTCACCCCCGACAGGGCTCTATGGCTACACCTTC
J: TRBJ1-2; D: TRBD1; size: once; V: TRBV5-4; CDR3: CAGGAGGQGVLYGYTF; DNA: TGTGCCGGGGGGGCCGGGGGACAGGGAGTCCTCTATGGCTACACCTTC
J: TRBJ1-2; D: NA; size: NA; V: TRBV10-3; CDR3: CATDGGNYGYTF; DNA: TGTGCCACCGATGGCGGCAACTATGGCTACACCTTC